Shown below are 7 T cell receptor beta chains from a single sample sequenced in a study of cytomegalovirus exposure and HLA in healthy donors. Both 60 Vbeta primers and 13 Jbeta primers went into the PCR. Generated by immunoSEQ multiplex PCR, the TCRdb table keeps only in-frame clones and is missing some. The sample shows approximately 160,000 clones, 65% to 85% of them seen only once. What was sequenced was PBMCs. The receptors originated from a woman aged 45-65 years in good health and CMV-seropositive.

This rearrangement joins TRBV5-8 to TRBJ1-2, with 7 bases that match TRBD1. This CDR3 region has 15 residues. V lost 0 bases to trimming and J lost 4 bases; unmatched junction nucleotides: 6. Germline values: CDR1 SGHTS, CDR2 YDEGEE. The CDR3 bases are TGTGCCAGCAGCTTGGGGGGACAGCAACTCTATGGCTACACCTTC. Its protein product is CASSLGGQQLYGYTF.

The V gene is TRBV7-9, the J gene TRBJ1-2; TRBD1 agrees at 7 bases. The CDR3 has 13 amino acids. J was trimmed by 8 bases and V by 3 bases; bases with no gene match: 6. The germline gives CDR1 SEHNR, CDR2 FQNEAQ (reference sequence). Written as DNA, the CDR3 is TGTGCCAGCAGCTTCGGGACAGACGAGGGCTACACCTTC. The encoded protein is CASSFGTDEGYTF.

This chain joins TRBV19 and TRBJ1-2; no definite D call. This CDR3 has 15 amino acids. The V gene lost 5 bases and the J gene lost 0 bases, with 13 bases spanning the gap. In germline, CDR1 is LNHDA, CDR2 SQIVND (reference sequence). CDR3 region: CASSQDLEANYGYTF. CDR3 sequence (DNA): TGTGCCAGTAGTCAAGACTTGGAAGCTAACTATGGCTACACCTTC.

V and J are TRBV10-3 and TRBJ2-7, with D unresolved. CDR1 is ENHRY, CDR2 SYGVKD, per germline. Trimming left V 2 bases short and J 4 bases short, with 6 bases between. The CDR3 runs 12 residues. The CDR3 region is CAISESEYEQYF. CDR3 DNA: TGTGCCATCAGTGAGAGCGAATACGAGCAGTACTTC.

This chain joins TRBV5-4 and TRBJ1-2; D not resolved. CDR3 length: 13 residues. The germline CDR1 and CDR2 sequences are SGHNT and YYREEE (reference sequence). Trimming removed 2 bases at V and 5 bases at J, with 10 bases between. The CDR3 loop is CASSFSKEYGYTF. The CDR3 region has the DNA TGTGCCAGCAGCTTTTCTAAAGAGTATGGCTACACCTTC.

In its sample, this clone was seen a few times. The gene calls are TRBV30 and TRBJ2-3, with 8 positions matching TRBD2. V trimming: 1 base; J trimming: 6 bases; junction bases outside the gene matches: 12. This CDR3 comprises 16 residues. Germline loops: CDR1 GTSNPN, CDR2 SVGIG (reference sequence). The DNA for the CDR3 is TGTGCCTGGAGTGCGGACTCCGGGAGGGATAAGGATACGCAGTATTTT. It is translated as CAWSADSGRDKDTQYF.

In DNA form, the CDR3 reads TGTGCCAGCAGAAGCCTTCGGGGCACTGAAGCTTTCTTT. Protein product: CASRSLRGTEAFF. The chain employs TRBV7-2 and TRBJ1-1; D unclear. The CDR3 loop spans 13 amino acids. Germline CDR1 SGHTA, CDR2 FQGNSA. With 6 bases removed from V and 4 bases from J, the gap between germline ends came to 12 bases.